This T cell receptor beta chain is from a study of lymphopenia after photon versus proton radiotherapy. Whole-study results and caveats: In patients who died, overall survival fell as post-nadir TCR diversity dropped more. Oligoclonal CD8+ Temra expansion after nadir drove photon patients' diversity drop. Under photons, naive T cells and diversity fell while effector/memory populations rose.

Method: immunoSEQ multiplex PCR; TCRdb's copy keeps in-frame clones and lacks some. The profile shows roughly 23,000 clones, over 90% of them singletons. Trimming cost V 0 bases and J 4 bases, with 13 bases left between them. The CDR3 covers 15 residues. The germline CDR1 and CDR2 sequences are GTSNPN and SVGIG (reference sequence). On this clone itself: Its antigen is not known.

The starting material was peripheral blood, obtained from a patient treated with proton-based radiotherapy. This receptor was identified in a woman between 65 and 79 years old with pancreatic cancer. Some clones in this sample may be carry-over from other donors' samples. The chain employs TRBV30 and TRBJ2-1; possibly TRBD1 or TRBD2 for D (5 bases each). The CDR3 DNA reads TGTGCCTGGAGTGTAAATCAGGGACGTTACAATGAGCAGTTCTTC. Translated, it gives CAWSVNQGRYNEQFF. The variable domain in full, completed from reference TRBV30 and TRBJ2-1, reads SQTIHQWPATLVQPVGSPLSLECTVEGTSNPNLYWYRQAAGRGLQLLFYSVGIGQISSEVPQNLSASRPQDRQFILSSKKLLLSDSGFYLCAWSVNQGRYNEQFFGPGTRLTVL.